A selection of T cell receptor beta chains follows, all from one sample in a study of T cells in Graves' hyperthyroidism and ophthalmopathy. TCRdb re-derived calls from the multiplex PCR reads in MiXCR, one entry per CDR3 protein. Of about 840,000 distinct CDR3 sequences detected, 35% to 40% appear once; the ten largest clones hold approximately 8.7%. What was sequenced was blood. The receptors stem from a man in his late teens or twenties with Graves' hyperthyroidism. The conserved cysteine and the conserved F or W are not part of the CDR3 here.

v_gene	j_gene	CDR3aa
TRBV5-1	TRBJ1-2	ASSPRAGAYGYT
TRBV12-3/TRBV12-4	TRBJ1-1	ASSPDRAGEAF
TRBV9	TRBJ1-1	ASSVRGQGGEVAF
TRBV14	TRBJ2-1	ASSPPGVEQF
TRBV20-1	TRBJ2-7	SAGAYEQY
TRBV4-3	TRBJ1-1	ASSHGTGEGAF
TRBV7-9	TRBJ1-1	ASSLVTGRDTEAF
TRBV19	TRBJ1-2	ASTTGQSNYGYT
TRBV27	TRBJ1-1	ASLGYPNTEAF
TRBV12-3/TRBV12-4	TRBJ2-5	ASSSLQETQC
TRBV6-1	TRBJ2-7	ASRPRTAYEQY
TRBV29-1	TRBJ1-1	SVYTPGGAEAF
TRBV5-1	TRBJ2-2	ASSLEFPNTGELF
TRBV7-9	TRBJ1-2	ASSLGDIGYGYT
TRBV7-9	TRBJ2-6	ASSQEGNSGANVLT
TRBV9	TRBJ1-3	ASSASPTGSGNTIY